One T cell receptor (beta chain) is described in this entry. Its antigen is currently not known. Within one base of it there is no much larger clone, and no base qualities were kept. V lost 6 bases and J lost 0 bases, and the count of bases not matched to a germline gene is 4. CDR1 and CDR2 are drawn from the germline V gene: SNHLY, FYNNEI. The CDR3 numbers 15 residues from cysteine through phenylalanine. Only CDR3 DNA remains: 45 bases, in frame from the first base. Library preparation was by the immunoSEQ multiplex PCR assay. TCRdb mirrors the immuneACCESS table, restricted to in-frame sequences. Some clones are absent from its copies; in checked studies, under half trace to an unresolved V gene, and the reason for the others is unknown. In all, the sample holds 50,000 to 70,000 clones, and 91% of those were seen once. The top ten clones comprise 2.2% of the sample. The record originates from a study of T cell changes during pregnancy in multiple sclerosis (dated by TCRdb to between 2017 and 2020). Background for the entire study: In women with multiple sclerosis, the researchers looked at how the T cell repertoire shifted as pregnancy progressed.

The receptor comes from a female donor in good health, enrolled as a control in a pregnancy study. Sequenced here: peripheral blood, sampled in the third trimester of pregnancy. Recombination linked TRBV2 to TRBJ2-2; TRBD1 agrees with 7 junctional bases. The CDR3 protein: CASSGQESNTGELFF. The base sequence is TGTGCCAGCAGCGGACAGGAATCGAACACCGGGGAGCTGTTTTTT.